These 4 T cell receptor beta chains came from one sample sequenced in a study of blood T cells in healthy people across ages. Sample-barcoded 5' priming and a J-beta primer mix drove a second PCR of about 6 to 12 cycles. TCRdb recomputed calls from the 5' RACE reads with MiXCR, one row per CDR3 protein. This table holds around 700,000 distinct CDR3 sequences, 25% found once. This same sample was also part of a study on T cells of mothers and their children.

The source material was blood. These TCRs come from a boy younger than 18 in good health.

As to this clonotype: One end of the junction varies from germline; a read error may be responsible. This rearrangement joins TRBV9 to TRBJ2-7; 12 positions match TRBD2. CDR1 is SGDLS, CDR2 YYNGEE, per germline. The CDR3 runs to 15 residues. The CDR3 loop is CASSPSGRAFYEQYF. CDR3 nucleotide sequence: TGTGCCAGCAGTCCTAGCGGGAGGGCCTTTTACGAACAGTACTTC.

This clonotype occurred a few times. Mismatch with germline at one junction end may stem from a read error. The rearrangement uses TRBV20-1 and TRBJ2-5, with 10 bases aligning to TRBD1. This CDR3 has 15 residues. Germline V gene data show CDR1 as DFQATT and CDR2 as SNEGSKA (reference sequence). CDR3: CSVQSDRGVGYEQHF. The CDR3 DNA is TGCAGTGTTCAATCGGACAGGGGGGTGGGGTACGAGCAGCACTTC.

The chain employs TRBV20-1 and TRBJ2-1; 8 bases align to TRBD2. Germline CDR1 and CDR2: DFQATT and SNEGSKA (reference sequence). CDR3 length: 16 residues. After removal of 5 bases from V and 0 bases from J, the junction contained 9 bases not matched to a gene. CDR3: CSAPGGGGSSYNEQFF. DNA for the CDR3: TGCAGTGCTCCAGGAGGCGGGGGGAGCTCCTACAATGAGCAGTTCTTC.

V is TRBV6-2 or TRBV6-3 and J is TRBJ2-1; TRBD2 agrees at 10 bases. V was pared by 5 bases and J by 6 bases, with 7 bases of the junction left unmatched. The CDR3 loop spans 15 amino acids. Germline V gene lookup returns CDR1 MNHEY and CDR2 SVGEGT. CDR3 DNA sequence: TGTGCCAGCAGTCACGAAGCTAGCGGGGGCAATGAGCAGTTCTTC. Amino acid sequence: CASSHEASGGNEQFF.